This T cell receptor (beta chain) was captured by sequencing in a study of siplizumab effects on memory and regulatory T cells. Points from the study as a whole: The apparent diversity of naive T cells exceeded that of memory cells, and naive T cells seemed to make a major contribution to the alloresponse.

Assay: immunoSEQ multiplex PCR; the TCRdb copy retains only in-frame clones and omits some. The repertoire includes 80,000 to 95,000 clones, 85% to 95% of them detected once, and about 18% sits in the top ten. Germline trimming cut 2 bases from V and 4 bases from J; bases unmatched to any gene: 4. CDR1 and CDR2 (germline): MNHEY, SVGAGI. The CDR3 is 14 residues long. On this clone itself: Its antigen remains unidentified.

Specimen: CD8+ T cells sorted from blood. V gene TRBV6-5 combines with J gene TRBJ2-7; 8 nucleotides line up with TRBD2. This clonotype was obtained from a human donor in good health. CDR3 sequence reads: CASSYAGGQYEQYF. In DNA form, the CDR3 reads TGTGCCAGCAGTTACGCGGGGGGCCAATACGAGCAGTACTTC.